This entry lists 11 T cell receptor beta chains sequenced from one sample in a study of OX40 agonist ivuxolimab in advanced cancers. Generated by immunoSEQ multiplex PCR, the TCRdb table keeps only in-frame clones and is missing some. The data contain approximately 110,000 clones, around 93% of them seen just once; the ten biggest clones take up under 0.85%. This sample comprised CD4+ or CD8+ T cells sorted from blood, obtained in a trial of the OX40 agonist ivuxolimab. The source of these receptors is an adult with an advanced solid tumor such as melanoma, head and neck, liver or kidney cancer.

V is TRBV19 and J is TRBJ1-1, with 7 bases that match TRBD1. V dropped 3 bases and J dropped 0; count of bases not matched to a gene: 13. The CDR3 is made up of 18 amino acids. Germline V gene sequence: CDR1 LNHDA, CDR2 SQIVND (reference sequence). CDR3 in amino acids: CASSMGHRGLGMNTEAFF. The CDR3 DNA reads as TGTGCCAGTAGTATGGGGCACAGGGGATTGGGGATGAACACTGAAGCTTTCTTT.

This clone was seen just once. The V and J genes are TRBV28 and TRBJ1-5, with 10 bases aligning to TRBD1. The CDR3 extends over 14 amino acids. The germline V gene encodes CDR1 MDHEN and CDR2 SYDVKM. Germline trimming cut 10 bases from V and 2 bases from J; bases unmatched to any gene: 5. The CDR3 region has the DNA TGTGCCACCCGACAGGGGGCAGGCAATCAGCCCCAGCATTTT. Amino acids: CATRQGAGNQPQHF.

This sequence joins TRBV19 and TRBJ2-2; a possible D gene is TRBD1 (5 bases). From germline, CDR1 is LNHDA and CDR2 SQIVND (reference sequence). This CDR3 has 16 residues. Trimming pared 2 bases from V and 7 bases from J, leaving 17 bases between. This CDR3 reads CASSIIRAEHGGELFF. The CDR3 region has the DNA TGTGCCAGTAGTATAATCAGGGCCGAGCATGGCGGGGAGCTGTTTTTT.

The chain couples TRBV7-9 to TRBJ2-7, with D possibly TRBD1 on 6 matching bases. There are 15 residues in the CDR3. The germline V gene encodes CDR1 SEHNR and CDR2 FQNEAQ (reference sequence). The V and J ends lost 2 bases and 0 bases respectively, with 11 bases between them. The chain's CDR3 is CASSLPGTSSYEQYF. In DNA form, the CDR3 reads TGTGCCAGCAGCTTACCCGGGACAAGCTCCTACGAGCAGTACTTC.

This clone has a single count. The CDR3 DNA follows: TGTGCCAGCAGTCCCCCCGGGCAGGGACTTTTAGAGACCCAGTACTTC. Translating gives CASSPPGQGLLETQYF. The J gene is TRBJ2-5, the V gene TRBV28; the D gene is possibly TRBD2 (6 bases). The CDR3 totals 16 residues. From germline, CDR1 is MDHEN and CDR2 SYDVKM. Trimming shortened V by 5 bases and J by 4 bases, and 20 bases separated the two germline ends.

The chain links TRBV30 to TRBJ2-5, with TRBD1 as a possible D gene (8 bases). V lost 3 bases and J 9 bases, leaving 17 bases between the germline ends. The CDR3 covers 13 residues. Germline V gene sequence: CDR1 GTSNPN, CDR2 SVGIG (reference sequence). CDR3 DNA sequence: TGTGCCTGGAGCGCGACAGGGGAGGGATCCCAGTACTTC. Its protein is CAWSATGEGSQYF.

The J gene is TRBJ1-4, the V gene TRBV5-5; TRBD1 aligns across 9 bases. This CDR3 contains 15 residues. The V and J ends lost 2 bases and 3 bases, in that order; junction bases with no gene match: 2. The germline gives CDR1 SGHKS, CDR2 YYEKEE (reference sequence). DNA of the CDR3: TGTGCCAGCAGCTTTGGGGACAGGGCTAATGAAAAACTGTTTTTT. Its protein product is CASSFGDRANEKLFF. The variable domain in full, with the rest retrieved from reference TRBV5-5 and TRBJ1-4, is DAGVTQSPTHLIKTRGQQVTLRCSPISGHKSVSWYQQVLGQGPQFIFQYYEKEERGRGNFPDRFSARQFPNYSSELNVNALLLGDSALYLCASSFGDRANEKLFFGSGTQLSVL.

V usage is TRBV28 and J usage is TRBJ2-6, with D unclear. CDR3 length: 14 amino acids. Looked up from germline, CDR1 is MDHEN and CDR2 is SYDVKM. The V end was cut by 5 bases, the J end by 2 bases, with 7 bases between. As DNA, the CDR3 is TGTGCCAGCAGTACGGCTGCTGGGGCCAACGTCCTGACTTTC. Protein product: CASSTAAGANVLTF.

The chain combines TRBV6-5 with TRBJ1-1; D not certain. This CDR3 is 15 amino acids long. Trimming shortened V by 4 bases and J by 1 base, and 13 bases separated the two germline ends. CDR1 is MNHEY, CDR2 SVGAGI, per germline. CDR3 DNA: TGTGCCAGCAGTTTTCAGGAGTCGCCGAACACTGAAGCTTTCTTT. It specifies CASSFQESPNTEAFF.

The chain couples TRBV30 to TRBJ2-1; 7 nucleotides match TRBD2. This CDR3 has 16 residues. Looked up from germline, CDR1 is GTSNPN and CDR2 is SVGIG (reference sequence). The CDR3 loop is CASGLFGLAAYNEQFF. CDR3 nucleotides: TGTGCATCGGGCCTTTTCGGCCTAGCGGCTTACAATGAGCAGTTCTTC. Full variable domain (remainder filled in from reference TRBV30 and TRBJ2-1): SQTIHQWPATLVQPVGSPLSLECTVEGTSNPNLYWYRQAAGRGLQLLFYSVGIGQISSEVPQNLSASRPQDRQFILSSKKLLLSDSGFYLCASGLFGLAAYNEQFFGPGTRLTVL.

The chain links TRBV9 to TRBJ1-2, with unresolved D. Trimming left V 4 bases short and J 2 bases short, with 12 bases between. Germline assignment: CDR1 SGDLS and CDR2 YYNGEE. The CDR3 extends over 14 amino acids. The CDR3: CASSTDGSNYGYTF. In DNA, the CDR3 is TGTGCCAGCAGCACCGACGGGTCCAACTATGGCTACACCTTC.